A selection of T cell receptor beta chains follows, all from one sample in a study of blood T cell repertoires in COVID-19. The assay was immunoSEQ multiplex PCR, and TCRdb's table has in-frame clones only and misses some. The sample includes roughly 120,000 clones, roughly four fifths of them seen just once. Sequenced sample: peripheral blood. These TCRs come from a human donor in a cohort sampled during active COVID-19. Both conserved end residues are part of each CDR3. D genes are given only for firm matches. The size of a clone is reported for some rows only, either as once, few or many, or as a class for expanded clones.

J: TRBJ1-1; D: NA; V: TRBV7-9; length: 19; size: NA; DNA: TGTGCCAGCCCTCGAGATGCGGGACCTCTTAGCGCCCAGAACACTGAAGCTTTCTTT; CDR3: CASPRDAGPLSAQNTEAFF
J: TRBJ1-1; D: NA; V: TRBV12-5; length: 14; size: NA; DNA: TGTGCTAGTGGTTTGGAAACAGGGACCACTGAAGCTTTCTTT; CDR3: CASGLETGTTEAFF
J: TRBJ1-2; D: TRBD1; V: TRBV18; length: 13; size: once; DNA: TGTGCCAGCTCACCAAACAGGGGCTATGGCTACACCTTC; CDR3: CASSPNRGYGYTF
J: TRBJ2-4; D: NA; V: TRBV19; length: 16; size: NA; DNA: TGTGCCAGTAGTGTCTTTCGGGGGAATAGCCCGAACATTCAGTACTTC; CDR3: CASSVFRGNSPNIQYF
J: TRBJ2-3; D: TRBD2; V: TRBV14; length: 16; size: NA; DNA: TGTGCCAGCAGCCGACTCCTAGCGGGGGTAACAGATACGCAGTATTTT; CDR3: CASSRLLAGVTDTQYF
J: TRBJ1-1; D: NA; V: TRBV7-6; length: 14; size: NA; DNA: TGTGCCAGCAGCCAATCCGGGGGGGCCACTGAAGCTTTCTTT; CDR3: CASSQSGGATEAFF
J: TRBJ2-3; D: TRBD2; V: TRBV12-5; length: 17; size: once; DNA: TGTGCTAGTGGTTTGGATCTAACGGGGGGGGCCGGAGATACGCAGTATTTT; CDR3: CASGLDLTGGAGDTQYF
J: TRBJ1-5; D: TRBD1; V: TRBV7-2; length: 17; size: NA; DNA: TGTGCCAGCAGCCCGGACAGGCCGATACATAGCAATCAGCCCCAGCATTTT; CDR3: CASSPDRPIHSNQPQHF
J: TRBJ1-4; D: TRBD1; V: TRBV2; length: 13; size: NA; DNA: TGTGCCAGCAGCGGGACAGGGGCTGGAAAACTGTTTTTT; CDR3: CASSGTGAGKLFF
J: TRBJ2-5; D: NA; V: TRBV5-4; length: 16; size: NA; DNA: TGTGCCAGCAGCCTGGATACTTATGGGCTCCAAGAGACCCAGTACTTC; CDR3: CASSLDTYGLQETQYF
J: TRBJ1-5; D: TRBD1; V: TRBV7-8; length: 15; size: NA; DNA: TGTGCCAGCAGCCGGGACAGCTATAGCAATCAGCCCCAGCATTTT; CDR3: CASSRDSYSNQPQHF
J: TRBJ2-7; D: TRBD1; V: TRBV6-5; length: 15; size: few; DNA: TGTGCCAGCAGGCGGCCCTGGGACAGTTCGGGCGAGCAGTACTTC; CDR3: CASRRPWDSSGEQYF
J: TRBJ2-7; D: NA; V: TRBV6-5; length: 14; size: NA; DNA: TGTGCCAGCATCCCTACGGGGAGCTCCTACGAGCAGTACTTC; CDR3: CASIPTGSSYEQYF
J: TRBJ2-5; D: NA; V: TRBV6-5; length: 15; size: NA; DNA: TGTGCCAGCAGTCGCAACCCTAGCAGCCAAGAGACCCAGTACTTC; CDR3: CASSRNPSSQETQYF
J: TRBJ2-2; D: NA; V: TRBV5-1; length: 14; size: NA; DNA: TGCGCCAGCAGCCGTGGGGGCGGGACCGGGGAGCTGTTTTTT; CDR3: CASSRGGGTGELFF
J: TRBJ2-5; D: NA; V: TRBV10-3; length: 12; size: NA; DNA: TGTGCCATCAGTGATTCTCGGGAGACCCAGTACTTC; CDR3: CAISDSRETQYF
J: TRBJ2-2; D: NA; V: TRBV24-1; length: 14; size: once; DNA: TGTGCCACCAGAAGGGGGAAACAGACCGGGGAGCTGTTTTTT; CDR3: CATRRGKQTGELFF
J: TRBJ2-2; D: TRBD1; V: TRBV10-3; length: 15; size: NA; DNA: TGTGCCATCAGGGGGACAGAAGTTAACACCGGGGAGCTGTTTTTT; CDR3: CAIRGTEVNTGELFF
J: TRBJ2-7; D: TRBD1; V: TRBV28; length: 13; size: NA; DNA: TGTGCCAGCAGTCGACAGGGGCCCTACGAGCAGTACTTC; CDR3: CASSRQGPYEQYF
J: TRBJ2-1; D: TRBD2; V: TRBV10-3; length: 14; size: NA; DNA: TGTGCCATCAGGGGGGACGCGGGGGTAAATGAGCAGTTCTTC; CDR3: CAIRGDAGVNEQFF
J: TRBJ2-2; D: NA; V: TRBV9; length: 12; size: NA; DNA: TGTGCCAGCAGCCGCGCGGGGGCTGAGCTGTTTTTT; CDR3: CASSRAGAELFF
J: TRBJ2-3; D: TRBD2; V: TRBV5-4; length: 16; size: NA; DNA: TGTGCCAGCAGCTTGGGACTAGCGGGGGGGACAGATACGCAGTATTTT; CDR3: CASSLGLAGGTDTQYF
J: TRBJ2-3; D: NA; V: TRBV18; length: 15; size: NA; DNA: TGTGCCAGCTCACCTGGACAGGGAGGGACAGATACGCAGTATTTT; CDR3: CASSPGQGGTDTQYF
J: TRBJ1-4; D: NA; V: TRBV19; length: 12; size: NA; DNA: TGTGCCAGTAGTGCTTACGAGGGAAAACTGTTTTTT; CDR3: CASSAYEGKLFF
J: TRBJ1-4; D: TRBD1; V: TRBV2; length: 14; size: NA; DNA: TGTGCCAGCGGGACAGGGGACACTAATGAAAAACTGTTTTTT; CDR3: CASGTGDTNEKLFF
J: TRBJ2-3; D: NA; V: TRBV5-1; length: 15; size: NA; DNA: TGCGCCAGCAGCTTGGTTATGAGGAGCACAGATACGCAGTATTTT; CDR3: CASSLVMRSTDTQYF
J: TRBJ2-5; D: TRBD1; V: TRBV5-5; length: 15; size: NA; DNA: TGTGCCAGCAGCTTGGATGGGCAGGGGGCAGAGACCCAGTACTTC; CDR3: CASSLDGQGAETQYF
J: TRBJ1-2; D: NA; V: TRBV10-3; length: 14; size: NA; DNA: TGTGCCATCAGCTCCCCACGGGGTTCCTATGGCTACACCTTC; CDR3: CAISSPRGSYGYTF
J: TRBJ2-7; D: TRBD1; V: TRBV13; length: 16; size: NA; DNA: TGTGCCAGCAGCCCCAAACAGGGGGAGGTCTCGGGCGAGCAGTACTTC; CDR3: CASSPKQGEVSGEQYF
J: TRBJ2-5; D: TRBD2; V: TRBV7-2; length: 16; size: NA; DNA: TGTGCCAGCAGCCCTCGGCTAGCGGAACTACTAGGGACCCAGTACTTC; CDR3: CASSPRLAELLGTQYF
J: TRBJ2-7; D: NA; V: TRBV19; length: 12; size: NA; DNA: TGTGCCAGTAGTGCCCAGGGCTACGAGCAGTACTTC; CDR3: CASSAQGYEQYF
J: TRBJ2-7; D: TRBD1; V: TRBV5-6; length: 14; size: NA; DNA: TGTGCCAGCAGCTTGGGACAGGGGAGAGGGGAGCAGTACTTC; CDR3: CASSLGQGRGEQYF
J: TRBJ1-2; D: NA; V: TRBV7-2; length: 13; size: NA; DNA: TGTGCCAGCAGCTCGGGTCCCCTAGGCGGCTACACCTTC; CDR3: CASSSGPLGGYTF
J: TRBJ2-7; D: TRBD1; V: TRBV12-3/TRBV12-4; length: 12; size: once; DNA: TGTGCCAGCAGAACAGGGGAAGGGGAGCAGTACTTC; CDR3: CASRTGEGEQYF
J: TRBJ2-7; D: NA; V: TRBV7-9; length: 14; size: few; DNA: TGTGCCAGCAGCTTAGCAGGGAGGAACTACGAGCAGTACTTC; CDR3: CASSLAGRNYEQYF
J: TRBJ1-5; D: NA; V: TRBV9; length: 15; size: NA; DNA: TGTGCCAGCAGCGTAGGAGGGAACTTCAATCAGCCCCAGCATTTT; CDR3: CASSVGGNFNQPQHF
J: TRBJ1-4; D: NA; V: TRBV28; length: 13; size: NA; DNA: TGTGCCAGCAGCGTACCGGGGGGTGAAAAACTGTTTTTT; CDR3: CASSVPGGEKLFF
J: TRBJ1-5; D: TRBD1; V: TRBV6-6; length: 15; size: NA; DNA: TGTGCCAGCAGTCAAAGGACAGGGGAGGGTCAGCCCCAGCATTTT; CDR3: CASSQRTGEGQPQHF
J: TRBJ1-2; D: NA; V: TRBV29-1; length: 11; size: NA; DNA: TGCAGCGTTAGTGCGAGCTATGGCTACACCTTC; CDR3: CSVSASYGYTF
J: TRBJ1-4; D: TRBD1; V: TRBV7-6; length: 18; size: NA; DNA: TGTGCCAGCAGCTTAGCGCGGGGACAGCAGGCAACTAATGAAAAACTGTTTTTT; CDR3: CASSLARGQQATNEKLFF
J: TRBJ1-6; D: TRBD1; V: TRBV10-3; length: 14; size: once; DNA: TGTGCCATCAGTCGACAGGGCTCCAATTCACCCCTCCACTTT; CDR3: CAISRQGSNSPLHF